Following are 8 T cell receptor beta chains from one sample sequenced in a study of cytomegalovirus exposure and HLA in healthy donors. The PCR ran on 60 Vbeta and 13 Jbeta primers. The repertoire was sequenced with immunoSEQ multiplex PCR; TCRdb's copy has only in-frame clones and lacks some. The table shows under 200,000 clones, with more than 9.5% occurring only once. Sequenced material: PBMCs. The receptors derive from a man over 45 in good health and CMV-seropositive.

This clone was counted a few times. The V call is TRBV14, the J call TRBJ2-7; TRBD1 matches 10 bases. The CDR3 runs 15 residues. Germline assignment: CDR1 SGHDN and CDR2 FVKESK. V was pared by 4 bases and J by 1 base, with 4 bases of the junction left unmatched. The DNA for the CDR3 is TGTGCCAGCAGCCTAGGACAGGGGGTATCCTACGAGCAGTACTTC. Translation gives CASSLGQGVSYEQYF.

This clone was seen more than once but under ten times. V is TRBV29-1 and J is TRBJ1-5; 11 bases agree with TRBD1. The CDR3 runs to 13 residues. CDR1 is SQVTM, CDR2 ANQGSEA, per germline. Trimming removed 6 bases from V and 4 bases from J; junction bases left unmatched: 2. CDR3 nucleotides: TGCAGCGTGGGACAGGGGGAAAATCAGCCCCAGCATTTT. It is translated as CSVGQGENQPQHF.

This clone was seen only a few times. The CDR3 sequence: CASSALSGGTDTQYF. CDR3 nucleotides: TGTGCCAGCAGTGCCCTGAGCGGGGGCACAGATACGCAGTATTTT. V is TRBV6-5 and J is TRBJ2-3; 7 bases fit TRBD2. The trim removed 5 bases at V and 1 base at J, leaving 6 bases unmatched. Germline V lookup: CDR1 MNHEY, CDR2 SVGAGI. This CDR3 contains 15 residues.

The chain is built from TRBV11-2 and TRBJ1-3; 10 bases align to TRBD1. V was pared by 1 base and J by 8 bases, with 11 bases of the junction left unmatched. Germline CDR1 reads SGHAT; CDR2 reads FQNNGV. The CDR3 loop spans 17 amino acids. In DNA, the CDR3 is TGTGCCAGCAGCTTAGCCGGGACAGGGGCGGCCTTGTACACCATATATTTT. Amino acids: CASSLAGTGAALYTIYF.

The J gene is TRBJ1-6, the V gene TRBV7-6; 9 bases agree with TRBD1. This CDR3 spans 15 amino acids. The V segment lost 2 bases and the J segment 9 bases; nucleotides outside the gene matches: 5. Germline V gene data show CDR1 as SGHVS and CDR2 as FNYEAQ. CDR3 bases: TGTGCCAGCAGCTTATTGACAGGGGGTAGTTCACCCCTCCACTTT. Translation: CASSLLTGGSSPLHF.

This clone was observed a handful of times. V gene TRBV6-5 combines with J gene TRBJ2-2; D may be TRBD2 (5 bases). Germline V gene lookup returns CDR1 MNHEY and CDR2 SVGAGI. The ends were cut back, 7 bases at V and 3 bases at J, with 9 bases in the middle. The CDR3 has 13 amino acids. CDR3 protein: CASTGVDTGELFF. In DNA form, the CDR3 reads TGTGCCAGCACCGGGGTGGACACCGGGGAGCTGTTTTTT.

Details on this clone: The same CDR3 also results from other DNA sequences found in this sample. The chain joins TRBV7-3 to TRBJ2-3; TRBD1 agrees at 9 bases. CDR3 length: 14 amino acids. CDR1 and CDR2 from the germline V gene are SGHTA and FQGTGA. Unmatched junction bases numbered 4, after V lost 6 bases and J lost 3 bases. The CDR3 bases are TGTGCCAGCAGAAACAGGGGGCCAACAGATACGCAGTATTTT. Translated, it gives CASRNRGPTDTQYF.

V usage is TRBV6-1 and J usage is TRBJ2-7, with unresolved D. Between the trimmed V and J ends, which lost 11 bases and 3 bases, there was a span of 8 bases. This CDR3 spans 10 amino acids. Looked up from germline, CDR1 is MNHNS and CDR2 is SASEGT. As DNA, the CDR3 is TGTGCCGCCCAGGACTACGAGCAGTACTTC. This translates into CAAQDYEQYF.